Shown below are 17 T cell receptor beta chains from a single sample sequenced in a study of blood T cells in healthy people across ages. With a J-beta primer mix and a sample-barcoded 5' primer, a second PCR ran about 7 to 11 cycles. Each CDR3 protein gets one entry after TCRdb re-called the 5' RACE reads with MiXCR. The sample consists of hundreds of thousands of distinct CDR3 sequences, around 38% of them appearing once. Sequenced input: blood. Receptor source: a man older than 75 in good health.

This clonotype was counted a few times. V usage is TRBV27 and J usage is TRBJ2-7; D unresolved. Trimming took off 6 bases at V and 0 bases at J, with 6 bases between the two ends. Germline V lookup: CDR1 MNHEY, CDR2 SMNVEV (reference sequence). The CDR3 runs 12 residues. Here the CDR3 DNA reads TGTGCCAGCAGAAGCATCTCCTACGAGCAGTACTTC. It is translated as CASRSISYEQYF.

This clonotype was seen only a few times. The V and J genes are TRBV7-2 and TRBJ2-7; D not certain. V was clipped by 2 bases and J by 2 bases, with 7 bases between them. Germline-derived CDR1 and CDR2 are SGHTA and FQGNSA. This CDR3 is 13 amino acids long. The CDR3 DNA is TGTGCCAGCAGCTTATCCCACCCCTACGAGCAGTACTTC. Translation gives CASSLSHPYEQYF.

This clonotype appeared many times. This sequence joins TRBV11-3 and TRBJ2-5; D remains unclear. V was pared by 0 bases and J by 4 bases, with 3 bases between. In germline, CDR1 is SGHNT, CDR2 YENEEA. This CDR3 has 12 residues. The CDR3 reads CASSLDGETQYF. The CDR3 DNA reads TGTGCCAGCAGCTTAGATGGAGAGACCCAGTACTTC.

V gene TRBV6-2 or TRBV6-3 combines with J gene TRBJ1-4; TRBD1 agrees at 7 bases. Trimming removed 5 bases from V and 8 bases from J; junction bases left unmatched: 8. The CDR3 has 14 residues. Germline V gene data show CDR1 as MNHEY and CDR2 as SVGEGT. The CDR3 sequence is CASSPPGTAEKLFF. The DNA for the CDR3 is TGTGCCAGCAGTCCACCGGGGACAGCGGAAAAACTGTTTTTT.

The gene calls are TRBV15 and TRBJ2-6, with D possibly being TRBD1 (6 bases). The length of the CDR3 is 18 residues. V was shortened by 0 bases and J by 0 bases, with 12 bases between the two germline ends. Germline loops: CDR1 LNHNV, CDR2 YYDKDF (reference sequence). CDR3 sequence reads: CATSRDSQGRSGANVLTF. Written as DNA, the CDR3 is TGTGCCACCAGCAGAGATTCGCAGGGGCGCTCTGGGGCCAACGTCCTGACTTTC.

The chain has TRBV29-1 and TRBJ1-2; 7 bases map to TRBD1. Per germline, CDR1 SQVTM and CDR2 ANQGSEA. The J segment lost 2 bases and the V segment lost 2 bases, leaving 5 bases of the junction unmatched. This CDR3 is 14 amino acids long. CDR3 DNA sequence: TGCAGCGTTGAACCGCAGGGGGGAAACTATGGCTACACCTTC. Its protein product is CSVEPQGGNYGYTF.

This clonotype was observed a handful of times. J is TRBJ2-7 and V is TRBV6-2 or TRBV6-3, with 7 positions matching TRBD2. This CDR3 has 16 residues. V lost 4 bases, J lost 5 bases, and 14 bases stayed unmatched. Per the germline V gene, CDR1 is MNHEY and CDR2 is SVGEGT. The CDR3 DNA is TGTGCCAGCAGTTCAACCCGGCGGGGAGGGTCCGACGAGCAGTACTTC. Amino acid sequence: CASSSTRRGGSDEQYF.

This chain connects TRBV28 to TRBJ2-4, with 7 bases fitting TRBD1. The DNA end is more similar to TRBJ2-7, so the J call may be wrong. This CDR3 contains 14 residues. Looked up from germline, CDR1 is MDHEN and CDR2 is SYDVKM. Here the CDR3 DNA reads TGTGCCAGCAGCAAGTCAGGGGGTTCGACCGAGCAGTACTTC. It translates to CASSKSGGSTEQYF.

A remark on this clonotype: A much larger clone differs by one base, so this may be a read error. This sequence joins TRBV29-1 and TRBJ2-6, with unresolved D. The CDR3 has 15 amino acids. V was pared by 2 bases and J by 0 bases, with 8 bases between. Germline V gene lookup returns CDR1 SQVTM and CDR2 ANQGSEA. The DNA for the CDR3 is TGCAGCGTTGAACTCAGAACCTCTGGGGCCAACGTCCTGACTTTC. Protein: CSVELRTSGANVLTF.

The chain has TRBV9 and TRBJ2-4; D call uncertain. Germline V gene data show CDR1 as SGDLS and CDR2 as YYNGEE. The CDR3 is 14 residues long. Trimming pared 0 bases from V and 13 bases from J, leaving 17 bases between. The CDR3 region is CASSVVSGPDGQYF. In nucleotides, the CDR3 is TGTGCCAGCAGCGTAGTATCTGGCCCTGACGGGCAGTACTTC.

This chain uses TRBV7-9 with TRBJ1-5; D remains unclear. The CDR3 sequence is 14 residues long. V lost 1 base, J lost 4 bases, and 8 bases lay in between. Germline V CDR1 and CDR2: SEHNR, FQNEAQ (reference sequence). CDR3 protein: CASSLEGENQPQHF. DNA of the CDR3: TGTGCCAGCAGCTTAGAGGGAGAGAATCAGCCCCAGCATTTT.

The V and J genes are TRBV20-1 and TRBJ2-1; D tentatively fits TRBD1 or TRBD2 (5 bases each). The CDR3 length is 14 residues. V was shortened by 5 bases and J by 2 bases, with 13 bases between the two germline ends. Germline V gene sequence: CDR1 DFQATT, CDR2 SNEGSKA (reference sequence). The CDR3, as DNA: TGCAGTGCTCCTCAACTAGGGGCCTACAATGAGCAGTTCTTC. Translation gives CSAPQLGAYNEQFF.

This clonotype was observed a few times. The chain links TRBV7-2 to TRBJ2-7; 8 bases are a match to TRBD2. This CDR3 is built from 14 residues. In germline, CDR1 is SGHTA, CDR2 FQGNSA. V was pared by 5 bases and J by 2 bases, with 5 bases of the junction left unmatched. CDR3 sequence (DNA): TGTGCCAGCAGCCCACGGGGGGGTCCCTACGAGCAGTACTTC. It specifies CASSPRGGPYEQYF.

The CDR3 reads CASSRVGGAYETQYF. CDR3 nucleotides: TGTGCCAGCAGCCGGGTTGGGGGCGCGTATGAGACCCAGTACTTC. The chain links TRBV7-3 to TRBJ2-5; perhaps TRBD1 as D (6 bases). The CDR3 is made up of 15 amino acids. Per germline, CDR1 SGHTA and CDR2 FQGTGA. Trimming pared 5 bases from V and 5 bases from J, leaving 18 bases between.

This chain's CDR3 is CASSLTGGGNYGYTF. CDR3 sequence (DNA): TGCGCCAGCAGCCTAACAGGGGGGGGAAACTATGGCTACACCTTC. The chain couples TRBV5-1 to TRBJ1-2; 8 bases align to TRBD1. V lost 4 bases to trimming and J lost 2 bases; unmatched junction nucleotides: 7. The CDR3 runs 15 residues. Germline V gene data show CDR1 as SGHRS and CDR2 as YFSETQ.

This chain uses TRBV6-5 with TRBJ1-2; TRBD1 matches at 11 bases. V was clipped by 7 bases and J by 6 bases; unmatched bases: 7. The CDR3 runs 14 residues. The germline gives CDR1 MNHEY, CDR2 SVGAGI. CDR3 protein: CASIEGQGAHGYTF. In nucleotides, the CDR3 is TGTGCCAGCATTGAAGGACAGGGGGCCCATGGCTACACCTTC.

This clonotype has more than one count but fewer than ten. CDR3 DNA: TGTGCCTGGAGGAGGACAGGGGATTTTGGCTACACCTTC. The encoded protein is CAWRRTGDFGYTF. V and J are TRBV30 and TRBJ1-2, with TRBD1 matching over 9 bases. V lost 3 bases and J lost 7; bases outside the gene matches: 6. CDR1 GTSNPN and CDR2 SVGIG come from the germline V gene (reference sequence). This CDR3 contains 13 residues. The full variable domain, with the rest looked up from reference TRBV30 and TRBJ1-2, is SQTIHQWPATLVQPVGSPLSLECTVEGTSNPNLYWYRQAAGRGLQLLFYSVGIGQISSEVPQNLSASRPQDRQFILSSKKLLLSDSGFYLCAWRRTGDFGYTFGSGTRLTVV.